The rows below give T cell receptor beta chains drawn from one sample of a study of blood T cell repertoires in COVID-19. The data were produced by immunoSEQ multiplex PCR, yet TCRdb's version contains in-frame clones alone and is incomplete. The data contain approximately 86,000 clones, around three quarters of them seen just once; the ten biggest clones take up about 9.4%. The sample comprised peripheral blood. The source of these receptors is a woman in her 70s with acute or convalescent COVID-19. Both conserved end residues are part of each CDR3. A D gene is named only where the DNA matches it firmly. Not all rows give a size; the values are once, few, many and, for expanded clones, a class.

J gene,V gene,clone size,D gene,CDR3 protein,CDR3 DNA
TRBJ1-2,TRBV28,NA,NA,CATGGRGYGYTF,TGTGCCACCGGGGGGAGGGGCTATGGCTACACCTTC
TRBJ2-7,TRBV6-2/TRBV6-3,many,NA,CASSIETGGSSYEQYF,TGTGCCAGCAGCATTGAAACGGGGGGCAGCTCCTACGAGCAGTACTTC
TRBJ2-7,TRBV28,NA,NA,CASSLETYEQYF,TGTGCCAGCAGTTTAGAGACCTACGAGCAGTACTTC
TRBJ2-3,TRBV11-2,NA,TRBD1,CASSFRTGGLKPDTQYF,TGTGCCAGCAGCTTTCGGACAGGGGGACTAAAGCCAGATACGCAGTATTTT
TRBJ1-1,TRBV28,NA,NA,CASSPPRRSTEAFF,TGTGCCAGCAGTCCCCCGCGCCGCTCGACTGAAGCTTTCTTT
TRBJ1-1,TRBV6-5,NA,TRBD1,CASRRGQDATEAFF,TGTGCCAGCAGGAGGGGACAGGATGCCACTGAAGCTTTCTTT
TRBJ2-7,TRBV28,once,NA,CASRSGVLQSEQYF,TGTGCCAGCCGATCGGGGGTATTGCAATCCGAGCAGTACTTC
TRBJ2-3,TRBV2,few,TRBD2,CASTLAELTDTQYF,TGTGCCAGCACACTAGCGGAACTCACAGATACGCAGTATTTT
TRBJ2-3,TRBV13,once,TRBD1,CASSPGQGGDTQYF,TGTGCCAGCAGCCCGGGACAGGGAGGGGATACGCAGTATTTT
TRBJ2-1,TRBV28,NA,TRBD2,CASSFGPRSGRIVNEQFF,TGTGCCAGCAGTTTTGGCCCTCGGAGCGGGAGGATTGTCAATGAGCAGTTCTTC
TRBJ1-6,TRBV7-9,few,NA,CASSLTVSNSPLHF,TGTGCCAGCAGCTTAACTGTTAGTAATTCACCCCTCCACTTT
TRBJ1-5,TRBV7-2,NA,TRBD1,CASSSDRVDGQPQHF,TGTGCCAGCAGCTCAGACAGGGTCGATGGACAGCCCCAGCATTTT
TRBJ2-3,TRBV5-1,NA,TRBD2,CASSGGGADTQYF,TGCGCCAGCAGCGGCGGGGGAGCAGATACGCAGTATTTT
TRBJ2-6,TRBV5-8,NA,TRBD2,CASSLVTGGYSGANVLTF,TGTGCCAGCAGCTTGGTTACGGGAGGGTACTCTGGGGCCAACGTCCTGACTTTC
TRBJ1-1,TRBV18,NA,NA,CASSLTTGNTEAFF,TGTGCCAGCTCACTCACGACAGGGAACACTGAAGCTTTCTTT
TRBJ2-2,TRBV3-1/TRBV3-2,NA,NA,CASSQDPQRTGELFF,TGTGCCAGCAGCCAAGATCCCCAGCGGACCGGGGAGCTGTTTTTT
TRBJ2-2,TRBV5-1,NA,NA,CASSPLSDPNTGELFF,TGCGCCAGCAGCCCCCTATCCGATCCGAACACCGGGGAGCTGTTTTTT
TRBJ2-1,TRBV4-2,NA,TRBD2,CASSQGDGGGNEQFF,TGTGCCAGCAGCCAAGGTGACGGGGGGGGAAATGAGCAGTTCTTC
TRBJ1-2,TRBV5-1,few,TRBD1,CASSDQTGGSGYTF,TGCGCCAGCAGCGACCAAACAGGGGGAAGTGGCTACACCTTC
TRBJ1-6,TRBV7-2,NA,TRBD1,CASSWGQNNSPLHF,TGTGCCAGCAGCTGGGGACAGAATAATTCACCCCTCCACTTT
TRBJ2-1,TRBV27,NA,TRBD2,CASSLLAGVMNEQFF,TGTGCCAGCAGTTTACTAGCGGGAGTGATGAATGAGCAGTTCTTC
TRBJ2-2,TRBV3-1/TRBV3-2,NA,TRBD2,CASSFRTSRTGELFF,TGTGCCAGCAGTTTCAGGACTAGCCGAACCGGGGAGCTGTTTTTT
TRBJ1-1,TRBV28,once,TRBD1,CASRDRGSIQAFF,TGTGCCAGCCGGGACAGGGGTTCGATACAGGCTTTCTTT
TRBJ1-4,TRBV11-2,NA,TRBD1,CASSPRTGGFSEKLFF,TGTGCCAGCAGCCCTCGGACAGGGGGCTTTAGTGAAAAACTGTTTTTT
TRBJ2-7,TRBV5-1,NA,NA,CASSPGGEGAYEQYF,TGCGCCAGCAGCCCGGGTGGAGAGGGGGCCTACGAGCAGTACTTC
TRBJ1-2,TRBV10-3,NA,NA,CAISADKNYGYTF,TGTGCCATCAGTGCCGACAAGAACTATGGCTACACCTTC
TRBJ1-2,TRBV19,NA,NA,CASTSLSNYGYTF,TGTGCCAGTACGTCCCTTTCTAACTATGGCTACACCTTC
TRBJ2-1,TRBV28,NA,TRBD1,CASSPRDRPYNEQFF,TGTGCCAGCAGTCCCCGGGACAGGCCCTACAATGAGCAGTTCTTC
TRBJ1-1,TRBV5-4,NA,TRBD1,CASSGTGGATTEAFF,TGTGCCAGCAGCGGGACAGGGGGCGCGACCACTGAAGCTTTCTTT
TRBJ1-1,TRBV3-1/TRBV3-2,NA,NA,CASSQQVMGTEAFF,TGTGCCAGCAGCCAGCAGGTTATGGGCACTGAAGCTTTCTTT
TRBJ2-3,TRBV4-3,NA,TRBD1,CASSQGQGDSDTQYF,TGCGCCAGCAGCCAAGGGCAGGGGGATTCAGATACGCAGTATTTT
TRBJ2-3,TRBV7-2,NA,NA,CASSLAVGGDTQYF,TGTGCCAGCAGCTTAGCGGTTGGCGGAGATACGCAGTATTTT
TRBJ1-1,TRBV5-1,NA,NA,CASSRGRQTHTEAFF,TGCGCCAGCAGCCGCGGTAGGCAGACTCACACTGAAGCTTTCTTT
TRBJ2-1,TRBV30,NA,TRBD2,CACETSGSYEQFF,TGTGCCTGCGAGACTAGCGGGAGTTATGAGCAGTTCTTC
TRBJ2-3,TRBV5-1,NA,NA,CASSLGTSGTQYF,TGCGCCAGCAGCTTGGGAACCTCCGGTACGCAGTATTTT
TRBJ1-5,TRBV3-1/TRBV3-2,NA,TRBD1,CASSQEGTGDQPQHF,TGTGCCAGCAGCCAAGAAGGGACAGGGGATCAGCCCCAGCATTTT
TRBJ2-1,TRBV7-2,NA,TRBD2,CASSLEGLAYNEQFF,TGTGCCAGCAGCTTAGAGGGACTAGCCTACAATGAGCAGTTCTTC
TRBJ1-2,TRBV9,NA,NA,CASRGDSWGYTF,TGTGCCAGCAGGGGGGACTCCTGGGGCTACACCTTC
TRBJ1-2,TRBV30,few,TRBD1,CAWSTGTGLIGYTF,TGTGCCTGGAGTACCGGGACAGGGTTGATAGGCTACACCTTC
TRBJ1-6,TRBV7-9,NA,NA,CASSFLGQGDSPLHF,TGTGCCAGCAGCTTCTTGGGCCAGGGTGATTCACCCCTCCACTTT
TRBJ1-6,TRBV30,NA,NA,CAWRGNYNSPLHF,TGTGCCTGGAGGGGCAACTATAATTCACCCCTCCACTTT
TRBJ1-4,TRBV5-1,NA,NA,CASSPAGRGHEKLFF,TGCGCCAGCAGCCCCGCGGGGCGAGGTCATGAAAAACTGTTTTTT
TRBJ2-2,TRBV20-1,NA,NA,CSARDAGELFF,TGCAGTGCTAGAGACGCCGGGGAGCTGTTTTTT
TRBJ1-2,TRBV5-1,NA,NA,CASSLLGGREDTF,TGCGCCAGCAGCTTGTTGGGGGGTAGGGAAGACACCTTC
TRBJ2-7,TRBV27,NA,NA,CASSSIRDIFYEQYF,TGTGCCAGCAGTTCCATCCGGGACATCTTCTACGAGCAGTACTTC
TRBJ2-1,TRBV19,NA,TRBD2,CASSIGGGGIYNEQFF,TGTGCCAGTAGTATAGGCGGGGGGGGCATCTACAATGAGCAGTTCTTC
TRBJ2-2,TRBV30,once,NA,CAWSPHSGGELFF,TGTGCCTGGAGTCCCCACAGTGGGGGGGAGCTGTTTTTT
TRBJ2-3,TRBV29-1,NA,TRBD2,CSVEDRAGGYTQYF,TGCAGCGTTGAAGATCGGGCGGGAGGGTATACGCAGTATTTT
TRBJ1-2,TRBV21-1,NA,NA,CASSKRGGSYGYTF,TGTGCCAGCAGCAAAAGGGGGGGGAGCTATGGCTACACCTTC
TRBJ1-3,TRBV5-1,NA,TRBD1,CASSLGTGQPGNTIYF,TGCGCCAGCAGCTTGGGGACAGGTCAACCTGGAAACACCATATATTTT
TRBJ2-2,TRBV30,NA,NA,CAWSVRAVLTGELFF,TGTGCCTGGAGTGTACGAGCGGTCCTTACCGGGGAGCTGTTTTTT
TRBJ2-7,TRBV28,once,TRBD1,CASSPPGTGGLEQYF,TGTGCCAGCAGCCCCCCCGGGACAGGGGGTCTCGAGCAGTACTTC
TRBJ1-5,TRBV5-6,NA,TRBD1,CASSLAGGNSNQPQHF,TGTGCCAGCAGCTTGGCAGGGGGAAATAGCAATCAGCCCCAGCATTTT
TRBJ2-1,TRBV2,NA,NA,CASGTPNYNEQFF,TGTGCCAGCGGGACACCTAACTACAATGAGCAGTTCTTC